Described below is a single T cell receptor beta chain sequence and its context. Its antigen is currently unknown. Germline CDR1 reads MDHEN; CDR2 reads SYDVKM. V lost 4 bases and J lost 8, with 5 bases in between. CDR3 size: 11 residues. As input for TCR beta libraries, around 2 micrograms of genomic DNA came from cryopreserved PBMCs. This record comes from a study of cytotoxic CD8 clonotypes in ibrutinib-treated CLL. Overall study findings and caveats: On treatment, the uncommon public clonotypes contracted or remained stable.

This table comes from immunoSEQ multiplex PCR, and its TCRdb copy is limited to in-frame clones, with some not included. The repertoire holds fewer than 100,000 clones, with around 79% as singletons. The chain uses TRBV28 and TRBJ1-4; tentative D call: TRBD1 (5 bases). Source: PBMCs, taken after 12 months of ibrutinib treatment. This TCR derives from a human donor with chronic lymphocytic leukemia. The CDR3 region is CASSWGEKLFF. Here the CDR3 DNA reads TGTGCCAGCAGTTGGGGGGAAAAACTGTTTTTT.